This T cell receptor (beta chain) was observed in a study of blood T cell repertoires in COVID-19. Overall study context: Acute and convalescent COVID-19 specimens originated in the United States, Italy and Spain. In each case, the material was cDNA or gDNA derived from T cells, B-cell-depleted T cells, or PBMCs.

In the original processing: Reference gene primer amplification yielded estimated nucleated cell counts. Produced via immunoSEQ multiplex PCR; TCRdb's table is partial and in-frame only. V and J calls and clone size are copied from that table; D and trimming were computed from the DNA. The repertoire has approximately 220,000 clones, 80% to 90% of them found once; the top ten carry roughly 2.5%. V lost 5 bases and J lost 5, with 16 bases in between. CDR1 is SGHTA and CDR2 is FQGNSA in the germline V gene. The CDR3 extends over 14 amino acids. Input material: peripheral blood. The receptor was derived from a woman between 40 and 55 years old with active or convalescent COVID-19. V is TRBV7-2 and J is TRBJ2-7; D may be TRBD2 (6 bases). CDR3 loop: CASSGTGGFHEQYF. The CDR3 DNA reads TGTGCCAGCAGCGGAACCGGGGGTTTCCACGAGCAGTACTTC.